What follows are 3 T cell receptor beta chains derived from one specimen sequenced in a study of tumor and adjacent non-tumor tissue in lung cancer. A modified ARM-PCR protocol with three rounds of nested PCR amplified TCRbeta. Each CDR3 protein is one row after TCRdb ran MiXCR on the multiplex PCR reads. The data hold more than 45,000 distinct CDR3 sequences, with around 59% observed a single time. No cell sorting was done before RNA was extracted from the tissue. Distant lung tissue was collected more than 3 cm away from the tumor edge. Sequences were obtained from distant non-tumor lung tissue. These receptors were collected from a woman in her seventies with non-small cell lung cancer.

This clonotype was detected many times. The chain links TRBV5-1 to TRBJ2-7; D may be TRBD1 (6 bases). The germline V gene encodes CDR1 SGHRS and CDR2 YFSETQ. The CDR3 extends over 15 amino acids. V lost 0 bases, J lost 3 bases, and 13 bases lay in between. CDR3 amino acids: CASSLAEQGYYEQYF. The DNA of the CDR3 is TGCGCCAGCAGCTTGGCCGAACAGGGTTACTACGAGCAGTACTTC. The whole variable domain, filled in from reference TRBV5-1 and TRBJ2-7, reads KAGVTQTPRYLIKTRGQQVTLSCSPISGHRSVSWYQQTPGQGLQFLFEYFSETQRNKGNFPGRFSGRQFSNSRSEMNVSTLELGDSALYLCASSLAEQGYYEQYFGPGTRLTVT.

This chain links TRBV20-1 with TRBJ2-5; D is possibly TRBD2 (6 bases). CDR1 is DFQATT, CDR2 SNEGSKA, per germline (reference sequence). CDR3 size: 11 residues. As DNA, the CDR3 is TGCAATGGGACCGCGGGGGAGACCCAGTACTTC. This gives the protein CNGTAGETQYF.

This clonotype showed up just a few times. A much larger clone sits a single nucleotide away, making a read error possible. V and J are TRBV5-6 and TRBJ1-1; weak D call: TRBD1 (5 bases). CDR1 SGHDT and CDR2 YYEEEE come from the germline V gene. The CDR3 totals 13 residues. The chain's CDR3 is CVSSSTGNTEAFF. The CDR3 DNA sequence: TGTGTCAGCAGCTCTACAGGGAACACTGAAGCTTTCTTT.